Presented here are 3 T cell receptor beta chains from one specimen sequenced in a study of T-cell reconstitution after alpha-beta-depleted transplantation in children. For TCRbeta, the library was prepared with unique molecular identifiers. Each CDR3 protein is one row after TCRdb ran MiXCR on the PCR reads. This sample has 200,000 to 250,000 distinct CDR3 sequences, with about a tenth found just once. The starting material was PBMCs, obtained before TCRalphabeta/CD19-depleted stem cell transplant. The origin of the receptors is a child less than two years old with acute myeloid leukemia, due to receive a stem cell transplant.

This clonotype was counted many times. The V and J genes are TRBV11-1 and TRBJ2-3; a weak D match, TRBD2 (6 bases). V shed 0 bases and J shed 2 bases, with 24 bases lying between them. Germline CDR1 and CDR2: SGHAT and FQDESV (reference sequence). This CDR3 spans 20 amino acids. The CDR3 region has the DNA TGTGCCAGCAGCTTAGCGAACGGGGGAGTCTACACCCGTAACACAGATACGCAGTATTTT. Translated: CASSLANGGVYTRNTDTQYF.

In its sample, this clonotype was seen many times. This chain connects TRBV5-1 to TRBJ1-3, with 7 bases fitting TRBD1. CDR1 is SGHRS and CDR2 is YFSETQ in the germline V gene. V shed 4 bases, J shed 4 bases, and the junction held 11 bases outside the gene matches. The CDR3 totals 16 residues. Here the CDR3 reads CASSHLPDRSGNTIYF. Written as DNA, the CDR3 is TGCGCCAGCAGCCACCTCCCGGACAGGTCCGGAAACACCATATATTTT.

This clonotype was seen many times. The chain combines TRBV10-3 with TRBJ2-5, with no clear D. CDR3 length: 14 residues. Germline values: CDR1 ENHRY, CDR2 SYGVKD. Trimming shortened V by 10 bases and J by 5 bases, and 20 bases separated the two germline ends. The CDR3 reads CATAKPDGGETQYF. Written as DNA, the CDR3 is TGTGCCACCGCCAAGCCCGACGGTGGGGAGACCCAGTACTTC.